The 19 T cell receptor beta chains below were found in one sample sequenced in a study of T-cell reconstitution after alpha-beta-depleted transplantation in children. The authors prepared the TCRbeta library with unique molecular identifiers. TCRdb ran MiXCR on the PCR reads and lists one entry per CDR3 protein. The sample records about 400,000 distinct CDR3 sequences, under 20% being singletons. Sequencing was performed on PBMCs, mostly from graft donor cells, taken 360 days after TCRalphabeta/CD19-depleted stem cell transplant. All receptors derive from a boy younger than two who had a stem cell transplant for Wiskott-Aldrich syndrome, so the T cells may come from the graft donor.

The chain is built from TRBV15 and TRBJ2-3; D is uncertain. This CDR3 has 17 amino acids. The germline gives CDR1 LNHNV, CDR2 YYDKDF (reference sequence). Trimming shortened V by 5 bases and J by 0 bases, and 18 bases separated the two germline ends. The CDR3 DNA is TGTGCCACCAGCGGTCCCCCTCAAGCGCAGAGCACAGATACGCAGTATTTT. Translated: CATSGPPQAQSTDTQYF.

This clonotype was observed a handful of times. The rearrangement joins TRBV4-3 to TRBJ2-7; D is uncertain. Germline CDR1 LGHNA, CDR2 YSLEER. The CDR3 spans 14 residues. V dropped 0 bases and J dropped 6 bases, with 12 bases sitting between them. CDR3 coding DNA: TGCGCCAGCAGCCAAGATTTTGCTCCGGGCGAGCAGTACTTC. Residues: CASSQDFAPGEQYF.

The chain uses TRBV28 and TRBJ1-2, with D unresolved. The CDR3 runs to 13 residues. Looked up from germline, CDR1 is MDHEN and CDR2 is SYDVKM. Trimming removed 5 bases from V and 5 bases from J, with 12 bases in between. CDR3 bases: TGTGCCAGCAGTAAAGTAGGAGGGTATGGCTACACCTTC. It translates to CASSKVGGYGYTF.

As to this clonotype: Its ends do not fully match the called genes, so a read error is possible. The CDR3 bases are TGTGCCAGCTCACCACCGGGGCAGCCCCAAGCCTTC. Residues: CASSPPGQPQAF. This chain connects TRBV18 to TRBJ1-2; tentatively, D is TRBD1 (5 bases). This CDR3 is built from 12 residues. Germline CDR1 is KGHSH and CDR2 is LQKENI. Using reference TRBV18 and TRBJ1-2 for the parts outside the CDR3, the full variable domain is NAGVMQNPRHLVRRRGQEARLRCSPMKGHSHVYWYRQLPEEGLKFMVYLQKENIIDESGMPKERFSAEFPKEGPSILRIQQVVRGDSAAYFCASSPPGQPQAFGSGTRLTVV.

The DNA of the CDR3 is TGTGCCAGCAGCCAAGACGGCCAAGCCTTCGGAAACACCATATATTTT. Translated, it gives CASSQDGQAFGNTIYF. The V and J genes are TRBV4-2 and TRBJ1-3; D is unresolved. This CDR3 is 16 amino acids long. Between the trimmed V and J ends, which lost 0 bases and 4 bases, there was a span of 13 bases. CDR1 is LGHNA and CDR2 is YNFKEQ in the germline V gene.

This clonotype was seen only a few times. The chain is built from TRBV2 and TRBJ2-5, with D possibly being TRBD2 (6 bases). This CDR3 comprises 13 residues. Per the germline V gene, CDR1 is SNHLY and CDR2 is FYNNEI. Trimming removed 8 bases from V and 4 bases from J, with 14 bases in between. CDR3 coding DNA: TGTGCCAGCTCGATGGAGGGTCGAGAGACCCAGTACTTC. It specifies CASSMEGRETQYF.

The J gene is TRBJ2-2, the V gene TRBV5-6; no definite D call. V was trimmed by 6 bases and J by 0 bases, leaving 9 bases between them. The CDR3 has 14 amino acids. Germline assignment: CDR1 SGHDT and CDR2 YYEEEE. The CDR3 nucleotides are TGTGCCAGCACCTGGGCGCCGAACACCGGGGAGCTGTTTTTT. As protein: CASTWAPNTGELFF.

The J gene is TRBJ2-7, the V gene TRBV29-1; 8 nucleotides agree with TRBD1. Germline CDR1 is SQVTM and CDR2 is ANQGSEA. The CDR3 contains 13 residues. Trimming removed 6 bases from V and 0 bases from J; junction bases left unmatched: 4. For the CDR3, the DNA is TGCAGCGTAAGGACAGGGCGCTCCTACGAGCAGTACTTC. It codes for CSVRTGRSYEQYF.

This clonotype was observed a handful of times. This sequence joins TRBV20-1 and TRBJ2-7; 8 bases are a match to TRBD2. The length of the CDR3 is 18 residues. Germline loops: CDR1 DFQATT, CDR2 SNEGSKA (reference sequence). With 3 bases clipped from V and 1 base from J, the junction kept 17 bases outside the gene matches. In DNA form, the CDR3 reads TGCAGTGCTAGGAGGGCGGGGAGGCTAGCGGGTGGTTCCTACGAGCAGTACTTC. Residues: CSARRAGRLAGGSYEQYF.

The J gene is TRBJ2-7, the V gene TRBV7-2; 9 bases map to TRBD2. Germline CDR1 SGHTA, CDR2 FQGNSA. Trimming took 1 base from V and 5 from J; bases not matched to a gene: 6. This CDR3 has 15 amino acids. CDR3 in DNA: TGTGCCAGCAGCTTAGAAGGGACTAGCCTCCACGAGCAGTACTTC. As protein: CASSLEGTSLHEQYF. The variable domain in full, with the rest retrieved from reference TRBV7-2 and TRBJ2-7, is GAGVSQSPSNKVTEKGKDVELRCDPISGHTALYWYRQSLGQGLEFLIYFQGNSAPDKSGLPSDRFSAERTGGSVSTLTIQRTQQEDSAVYLCASSLEGTSLHEQYFGPGTRLTVT.

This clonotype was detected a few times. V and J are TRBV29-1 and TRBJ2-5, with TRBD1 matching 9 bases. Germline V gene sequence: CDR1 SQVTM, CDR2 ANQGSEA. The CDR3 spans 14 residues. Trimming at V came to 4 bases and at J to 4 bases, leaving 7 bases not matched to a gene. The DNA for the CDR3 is TGCAGCGTTGGTGTCGTGACAGGGGGAGAGACCCAGTACTTC. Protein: CSVGVVTGGETQYF. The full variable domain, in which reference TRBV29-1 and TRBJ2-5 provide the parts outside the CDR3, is SAVISQKPSRDICQRGTSLTIQCQVDSQVTMMFWYRQQPGQSLTLIATANQGSEATYESGFVIDKFPISRPNLTFSTLTVSNMSPEDSSIYLCSVGVVTGGETQYFGPGTRLLVL.

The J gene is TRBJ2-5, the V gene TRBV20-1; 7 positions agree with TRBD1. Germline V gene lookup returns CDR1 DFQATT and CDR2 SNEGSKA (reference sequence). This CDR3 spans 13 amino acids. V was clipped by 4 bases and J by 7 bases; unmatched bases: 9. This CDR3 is CSATNNRGVTQYF. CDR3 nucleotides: TGCAGTGCTACAAACAACAGGGGAGTGACCCAGTACTTC.

The CDR3 reads CASSLRGQGDEQFF. CDR3 sequence (DNA): TGTGCCAGCAGCCTGAGAGGACAGGGCGATGAGCAGTTCTTC. The gene calls are TRBV7-7 and TRBJ2-1; 8 positions agree with TRBD1. The CDR3 loop spans 14 amino acids. V lost 5 bases, J lost 8 bases, and 8 bases stayed unmatched. CDR1 is SSHAT, CDR2 FNYEAQ, per germline (reference sequence).

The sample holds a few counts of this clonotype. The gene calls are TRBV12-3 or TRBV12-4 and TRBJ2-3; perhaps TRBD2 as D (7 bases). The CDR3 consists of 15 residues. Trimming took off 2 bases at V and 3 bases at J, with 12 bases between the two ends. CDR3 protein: CASSLIGGRTDTQYF. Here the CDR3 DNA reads TGTGCCAGCAGTTTAATCGGGGGGCGGACAGATACGCAGTATTTT.

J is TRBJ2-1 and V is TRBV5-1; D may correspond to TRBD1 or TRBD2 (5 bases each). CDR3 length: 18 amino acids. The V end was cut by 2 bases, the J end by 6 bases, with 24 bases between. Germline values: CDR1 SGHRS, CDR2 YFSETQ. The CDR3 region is CASSLGPWAGHGGNEQFF. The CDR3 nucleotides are TGCGCCAGCAGCTTAGGACCGTGGGCGGGCCATGGGGGCAATGAGCAGTTCTTC.

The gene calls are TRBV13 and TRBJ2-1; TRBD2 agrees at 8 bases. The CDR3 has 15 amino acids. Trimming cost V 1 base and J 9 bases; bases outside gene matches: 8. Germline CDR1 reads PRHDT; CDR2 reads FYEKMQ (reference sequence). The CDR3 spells CASSLDGLASGEQFF. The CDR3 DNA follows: TGTGCCAGCAGCTTAGATGGACTAGCTTCGGGTGAGCAGTTCTTC.

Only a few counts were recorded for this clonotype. CDR3 DNA sequence: TGTGCCAGCAGTTTGATTTGGGTGACAGGTCTGGTTCAAGAGACCCAGTACTTC. Its translation is CASSLIWVTGLVQETQYF. The J gene is TRBJ2-5, the V gene TRBV28, with D tentatively TRBD1 (6 bases). The V end lost 3 bases, the J end lost 2 bases, and 22 bases lay between the germline ends. Germline V gene data show CDR1 as MDHEN and CDR2 as SYDVKM. The CDR3 is 18 amino acids.

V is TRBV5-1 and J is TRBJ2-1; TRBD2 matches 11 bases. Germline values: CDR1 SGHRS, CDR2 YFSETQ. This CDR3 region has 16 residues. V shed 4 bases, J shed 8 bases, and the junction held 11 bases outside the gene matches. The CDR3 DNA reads TGCGCCAGCAGCCTAGCGGGAGGACCATTTTGGGATGAGCAGTTCTTC. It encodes CASSLAGGPFWDEQFF.

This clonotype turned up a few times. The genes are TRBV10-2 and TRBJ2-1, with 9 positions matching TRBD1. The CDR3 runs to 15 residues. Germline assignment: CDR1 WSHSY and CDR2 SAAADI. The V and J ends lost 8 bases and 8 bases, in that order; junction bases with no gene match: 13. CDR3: CASRGGTGLFDEQFF. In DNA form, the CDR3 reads TGCGCCAGCCGCGGAGGGACAGGGCTGTTTGATGAGCAGTTCTTC.